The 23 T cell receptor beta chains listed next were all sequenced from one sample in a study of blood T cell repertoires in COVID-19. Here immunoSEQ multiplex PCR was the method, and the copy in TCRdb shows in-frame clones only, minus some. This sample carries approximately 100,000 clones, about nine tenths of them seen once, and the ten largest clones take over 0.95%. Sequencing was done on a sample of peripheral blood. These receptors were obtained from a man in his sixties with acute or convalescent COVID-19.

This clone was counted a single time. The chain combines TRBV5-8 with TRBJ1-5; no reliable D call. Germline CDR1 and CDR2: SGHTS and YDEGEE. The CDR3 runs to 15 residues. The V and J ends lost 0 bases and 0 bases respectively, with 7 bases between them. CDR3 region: CASSLGHNSNQPQHF. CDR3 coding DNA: TGTGCCAGCAGCTTGGGGCACAATAGCAATCAGCCCCAGCATTTT.

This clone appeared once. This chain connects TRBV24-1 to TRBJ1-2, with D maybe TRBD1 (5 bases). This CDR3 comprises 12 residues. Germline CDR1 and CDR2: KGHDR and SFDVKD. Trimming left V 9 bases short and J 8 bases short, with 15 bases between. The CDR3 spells CATWGIIQGYTF. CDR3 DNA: TGTGCCACCTGGGGCATCATACAGGGCTACACCTTC.

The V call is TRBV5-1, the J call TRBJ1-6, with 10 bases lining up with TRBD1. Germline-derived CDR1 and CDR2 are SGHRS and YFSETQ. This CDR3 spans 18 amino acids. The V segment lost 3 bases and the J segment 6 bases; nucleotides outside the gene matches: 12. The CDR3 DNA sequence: TGCGCCAGCAGCTCCGGGACAGGGGTGCCAGGCGTTAATTCACCCCTCCACTTT. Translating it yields CASSSGTGVPGVNSPLHF.

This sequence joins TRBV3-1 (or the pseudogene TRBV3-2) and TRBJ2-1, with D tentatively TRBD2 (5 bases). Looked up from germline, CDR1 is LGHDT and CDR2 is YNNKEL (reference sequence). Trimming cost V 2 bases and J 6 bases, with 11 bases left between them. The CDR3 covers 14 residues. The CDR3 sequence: CASSQSAVSNEQFF. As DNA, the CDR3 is TGTGCCAGCAGCCAATCAGCGGTCAGCAATGAGCAGTTCTTC.

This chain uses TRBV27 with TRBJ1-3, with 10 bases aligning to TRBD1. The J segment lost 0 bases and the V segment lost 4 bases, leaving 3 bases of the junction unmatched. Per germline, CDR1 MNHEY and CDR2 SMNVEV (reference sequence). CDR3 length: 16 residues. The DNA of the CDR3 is TGTGCCAGCAGTTCTTGGACAGGGGGCTCTGGAAACACCATATATTTT. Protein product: CASSSWTGGSGNTIYF.

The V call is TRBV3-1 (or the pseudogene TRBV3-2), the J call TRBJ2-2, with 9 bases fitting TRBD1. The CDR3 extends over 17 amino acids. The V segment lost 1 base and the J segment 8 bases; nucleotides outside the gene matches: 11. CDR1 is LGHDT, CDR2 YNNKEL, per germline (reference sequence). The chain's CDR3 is CASSQASGTGRAGELFF. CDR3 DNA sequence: TGTGCCAGCAGCCAAGCTTCAGGGACAGGGAGGGCTGGGGAGCTGTTTTTT.

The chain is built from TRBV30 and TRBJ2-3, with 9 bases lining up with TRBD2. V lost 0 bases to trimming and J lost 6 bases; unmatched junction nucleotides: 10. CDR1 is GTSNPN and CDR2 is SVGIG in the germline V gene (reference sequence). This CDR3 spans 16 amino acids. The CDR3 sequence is CAWSVGGRGPADTQYF. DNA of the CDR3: TGTGCCTGGAGTGTAGGCGGGAGGGGTCCCGCTGATACGCAGTATTTT.

This CDR3 reads CATSTGVAKNIQYF. The CDR3 DNA reads TGTGCCACCAGCACAGGGGTGGCCAAAAACATTCAGTACTTC. The V and J genes are TRBV15 and TRBJ2-4; D perhaps matches TRBD1 (6 bases). The CDR3 runs to 14 residues. The V gene lost 4 bases and the J gene lost 1 base, with 8 bases spanning the gap. The V gene's germline CDR1 is LNHNV and CDR2 YYDKDF (reference sequence).

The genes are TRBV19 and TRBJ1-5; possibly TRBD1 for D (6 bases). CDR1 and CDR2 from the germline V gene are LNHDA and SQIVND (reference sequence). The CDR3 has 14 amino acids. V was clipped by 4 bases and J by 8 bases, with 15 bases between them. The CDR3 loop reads CASSTTGRGEPQHF. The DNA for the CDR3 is TGTGCCAGTAGTACGACCGGGAGGGGGGAGCCCCAGCATTTT.

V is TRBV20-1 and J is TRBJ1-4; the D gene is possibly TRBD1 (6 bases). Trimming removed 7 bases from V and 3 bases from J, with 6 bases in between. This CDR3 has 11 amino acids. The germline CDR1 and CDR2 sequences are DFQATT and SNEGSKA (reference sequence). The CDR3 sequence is CSGQANEKLFF. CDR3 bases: TGCAGTGGACAGGCTAATGAAAAACTGTTTTTT.

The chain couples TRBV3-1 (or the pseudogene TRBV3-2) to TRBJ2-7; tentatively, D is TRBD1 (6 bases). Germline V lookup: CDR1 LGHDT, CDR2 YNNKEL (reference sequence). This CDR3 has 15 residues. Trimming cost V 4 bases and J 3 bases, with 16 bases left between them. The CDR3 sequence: CASSPQGKGYYEQYF. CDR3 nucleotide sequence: TGTGCCAGCAGCCCGCAGGGGAAGGGTTACTACGAGCAGTACTTC.

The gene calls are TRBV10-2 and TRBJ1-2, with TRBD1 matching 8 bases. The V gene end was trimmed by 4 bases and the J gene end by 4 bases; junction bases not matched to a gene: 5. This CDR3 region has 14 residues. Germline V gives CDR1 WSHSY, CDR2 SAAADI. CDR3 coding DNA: TGCGCCAGCAGTGGACAGGGGCCTGGCTATGGCTACACCTTC. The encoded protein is CASSGQGPGYGYTF.

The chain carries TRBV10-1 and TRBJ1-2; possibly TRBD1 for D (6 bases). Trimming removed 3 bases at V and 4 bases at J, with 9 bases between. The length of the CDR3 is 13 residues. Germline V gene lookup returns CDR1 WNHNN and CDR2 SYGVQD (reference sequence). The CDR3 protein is CASSDGGPYGYTF. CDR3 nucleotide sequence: TGCGCCAGCAGTGACGGGGGGCCCTATGGCTACACCTTC.

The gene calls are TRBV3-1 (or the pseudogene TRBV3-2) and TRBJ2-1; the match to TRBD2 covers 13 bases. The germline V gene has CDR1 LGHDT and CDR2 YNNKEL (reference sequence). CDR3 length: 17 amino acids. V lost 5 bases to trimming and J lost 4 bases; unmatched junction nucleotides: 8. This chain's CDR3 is CASSARLAGGLYNEQFF. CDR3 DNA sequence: TGTGCCAGCAGCGCGAGACTAGCGGGAGGCCTATACAATGAGCAGTTCTTC.

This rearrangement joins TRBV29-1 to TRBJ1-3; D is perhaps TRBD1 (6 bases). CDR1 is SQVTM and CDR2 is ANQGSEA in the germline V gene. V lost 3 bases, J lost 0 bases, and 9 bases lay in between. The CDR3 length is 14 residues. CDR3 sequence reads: CSVDTTGSGNTIYF. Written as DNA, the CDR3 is TGCAGCGTTGATACGACAGGCTCTGGAAACACCATATATTTT.

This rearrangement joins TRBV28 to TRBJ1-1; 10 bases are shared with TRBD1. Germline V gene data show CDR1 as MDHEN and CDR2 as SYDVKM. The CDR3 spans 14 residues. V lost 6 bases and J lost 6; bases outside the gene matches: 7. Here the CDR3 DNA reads TGTGCCAGCAGGGGAGGGACAGGGGTTTCTGAAGCTTTCTTT. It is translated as CASRGGTGVSEAFF.

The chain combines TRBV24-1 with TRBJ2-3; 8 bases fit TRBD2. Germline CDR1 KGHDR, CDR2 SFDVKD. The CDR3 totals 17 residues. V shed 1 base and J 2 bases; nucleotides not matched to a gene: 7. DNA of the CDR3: TGTGCCACCAGTGATTTCGGAGATAGCGGGGCCACAGATACGCAGTATTTT. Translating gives CATSDFGDSGATDTQYF.

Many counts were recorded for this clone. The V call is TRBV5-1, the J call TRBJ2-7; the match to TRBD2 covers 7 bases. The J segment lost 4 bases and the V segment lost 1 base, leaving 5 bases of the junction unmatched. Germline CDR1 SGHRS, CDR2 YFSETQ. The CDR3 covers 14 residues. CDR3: CASSLRSGDYEQYV. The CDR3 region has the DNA TGCGCCAGCAGCTTGAGGAGCGGGGATTACGAGCAGTACGTC.

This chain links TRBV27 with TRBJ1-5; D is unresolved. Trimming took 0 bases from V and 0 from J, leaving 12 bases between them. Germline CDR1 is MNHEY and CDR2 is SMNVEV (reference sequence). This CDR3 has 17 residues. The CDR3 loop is CASSLSPGEDSNQPQHF. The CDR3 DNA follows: TGTGCCAGCAGTTTATCCCCCGGGGAGGATAGCAATCAGCCCCAGCATTTT.

The CDR3 region has the DNA TGTGCCAGCAGCTTGTGGGCTAGCGGGAGGAGTACTGAGCAGTTCTTC. Translation gives CASSLWASGRSTEQFF. The genes are TRBV5-4 and TRBJ2-1; 11 nucleotides match TRBD2. The trim removed 1 base at V and 9 bases at J, leaving 9 bases unmatched. CDR3 length: 16 residues. Germline CDR1 SGHNT, CDR2 YYREEE (reference sequence).

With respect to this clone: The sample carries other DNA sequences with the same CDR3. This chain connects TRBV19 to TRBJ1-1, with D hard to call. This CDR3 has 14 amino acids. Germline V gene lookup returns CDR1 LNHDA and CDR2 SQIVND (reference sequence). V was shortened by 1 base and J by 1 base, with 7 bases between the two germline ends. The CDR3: CASSIGHRNTEAFF. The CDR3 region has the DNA TGTGCCAGTAGTATAGGACACAGGAACACTGAAGCTTTCTTT.

As DNA, the CDR3 is TGTGCCAGCAGTCGACACGGGGATAATTCACCCCTCCACTTT. It translates to CASSRHGDNSPLHF. The chain recombines TRBV28 with TRBJ1-6; no clear D. Germline lookup yields CDR1 MDHEN and CDR2 SYDVKM. V shed 5 bases and J shed 5 bases, with 10 bases lying between them. This CDR3 is built from 14 residues.

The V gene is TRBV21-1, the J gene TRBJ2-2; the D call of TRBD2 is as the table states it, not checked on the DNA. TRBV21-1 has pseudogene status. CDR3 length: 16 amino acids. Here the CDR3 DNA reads TGTGCCAGCCCCGGGGGTAGGGGAAGGCCCCCCGGGGAGCTGTTTTTT. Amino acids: CASPGGRGRPPGELFF.